Listed here are 20 T cell receptor beta chains from one sample, sequenced in a study of T-cell memory formation after mild COVID-19. MiXCR, run by TCRdb on the 5' RACE reads, gives a single entry per CDR3 protein. This sample carries roughly 300,000 distinct CDR3 sequences, about 17% of them seen once, and the ten largest clones take 23%. The sample was PBMCs or a T cell subset sorted from them (not recorded which). These receptors were taken from a man between 18 and 29 years old who had mild COVID-19 (a few samples of this study predate the infection). Cell type and time point are not known.

This chain connects TRBV18 to TRBJ1-2, with D perhaps matching TRBD1 (5 bases). The V gene lost 6 bases and the J gene lost 3 bases, with 14 bases spanning the gap. The length of the CDR3 is 14 residues. From germline, CDR1 is KGHSH and CDR2 LQKENI. The CDR3 is CASSPRGMDYGYTF. The CDR3 DNA reads as TGTGCCAGCTCTCCGCGGGGGATGGACTATGGCTACACCTTC.

The rearrangement uses TRBV2 and TRBJ2-7; no definite D call. V lost 9 bases and J 2 bases, leaving 14 bases between the germline ends. The CDR3 contains 13 residues. Germline V gene data show CDR1 as SNHLY and CDR2 as FYNNEI. For the CDR3, the DNA is TGTGCCAGTGAAGGAAGTCTAACCTACGAGCAGTACTTC. Protein product: CASEGSLTYEQYF.

The table lists this clonotype with a few counts. This chain uses TRBV7-2 with TRBJ1-2; possible D gene TRBD1, 6 bases. The V gene lost 1 base and the J gene lost 4 bases, with 10 bases spanning the gap. The CDR3 extends over 14 amino acids. CDR1 is SGHTA, CDR2 FQGNSA, per germline. The CDR3 region is CASSLDRAPYGYTF. CDR3 DNA: TGTGCCAGCAGCTTAGACAGGGCTCCCTATGGCTACACCTTC.

The genes are TRBV9 and TRBJ2-7; D possibly matches TRBD1 or TRBD2 (7 bases each). V was clipped by 2 bases and J by 0 bases, with 12 bases between them. This CDR3 comprises 15 residues. The germline V gene has CDR1 SGDLS and CDR2 YYNGEE. Here the CDR3 reads CASSVDREGSYEQYF. In DNA, the CDR3 is TGTGCCAGCAGCGTCGACAGGGAGGGCTCCTACGAGCAGTACTTC.

The V and J genes are TRBV7-3 and TRBJ2-1; 14 bases fit TRBD2. V lost 5 bases and J lost 10; bases outside the gene matches: 7. The CDR3 loop spans 15 amino acids. The germline CDR1 and CDR2 sequences are SGHTA and FQGTGA. DNA of the CDR3: TGTGCCAGCAGCCGACTAGCGGGGGGGTTTGGGGAGCAGTTCTTC. Protein: CASSRLAGGFGEQFF. The full variable domain, its missing parts supplied by reference TRBV7-3 and TRBJ2-1, is GAGVSQTPSNKVTEKGKYVELRCDPISGHTALYWYRQSLGQGPEFLIYFQGTGAADDSGLPNDRFFAVRPEGSVSTLKIQRTERGDSAVYLCASSRLAGGFGEQFFGPGTRLTVL.

The gene calls are TRBV19 and TRBJ2-5; possible D gene TRBD2, 7 bases. Germline V lookup: CDR1 LNHDA, CDR2 SQIVND (reference sequence). Trimming left V 6 bases short and J 3 bases short, with 20 bases between. The CDR3 consists of 16 residues. The CDR3 reads CASSKLVAGAKETQYF. The CDR3 DNA follows: TGTGCCAGTAGCAAACTCGTGGCGGGGGCCAAAGAGACCCAGTACTTC.

This chain uses TRBV24-1 with TRBJ2-3; TRBD2 matches 9 bases. The CDR3 loop spans 14 amino acids. J was trimmed by 6 bases and V by 4 bases; bases with no gene match: 4. Germline V lookup: CDR1 KGHDR, CDR2 SFDVKD. The CDR3 nucleotides read TGTGCCACCAGTGACCCGGGACTAGCCGATACGCAGTATTTT. Translation: CATSDPGLADTQYF.

This chain connects TRBV20-1 to TRBJ2-3, with TRBD2 matching over 8 bases. This CDR3 has 15 residues. In germline, CDR1 is DFQATT, CDR2 SNEGSKA (reference sequence). J gave up 6 bases and V 0 bases, and 8 bases lay outside the gene matches. CDR3 protein: CSARDDSGARDTQYF. CDR3 DNA sequence: TGCAGTGCTAGAGACGATAGCGGGGCCAGGGATACGCAGTATTTT.

This clonotype was counted a few times. The chain carries TRBV18 and TRBJ2-3; 9 positions agree with TRBD2. Unmatched junction bases numbered 6, after V lost 3 bases and J lost 5 bases. The CDR3 consists of 15 residues. Germline V gene data show CDR1 as KGHSH and CDR2 as LQKENI. The CDR3 here is CASSPRSGGGDTQYF. The CDR3 bases are TGTGCCAGCTCACCCCGTAGCGGGGGTGGAGATACGCAGTATTTT.

V gene TRBV27 combines with J gene TRBJ2-2; D is unclear. Looked up from germline, CDR1 is MNHEY and CDR2 is SMNVEV (reference sequence). This CDR3 contains 14 residues. Trimming took off 3 bases at V and 1 base at J, with 6 bases between the two ends. Here the CDR3 DNA reads TGTGCCAGCAGTTTTTTGGGGAACACCGGGGAGCTGTTTTTT. The encoded protein is CASSFLGNTGELFF.

This clonotype has a handful of counts. The chain employs TRBV7-8 and TRBJ1-4; D not resolved. This CDR3 has 15 residues. The ends were cut back, 0 bases at V and 10 bases at J, with 15 bases in the middle. In germline, CDR1 is SGHVS, CDR2 FQNEAQ. CDR3 sequence: CASSLAGQLDGKLFF. CDR3 nucleotides: TGTGCCAGCAGCTTAGCGGGCCAGCTAGACGGAAAACTGTTTTTT.

This clonotype was recorded a few times. This chain links TRBV6-6 with TRBJ1-5; D might be TRBD1 (5 bases). Trimming cost V 4 bases and J 8 bases, with 9 bases left between them. The CDR3 consists of 12 residues. Germline V lookup: CDR1 MNHNY, CDR2 SVGAGI (reference sequence). The CDR3 sequence: CASSFVREPQHF. CDR3 DNA sequence: TGTGCCAGCAGTTTCGTCAGGGAGCCCCAGCATTTT.

This clonotype was counted a single time. This sequence joins TRBV7-9 and TRBJ2-3; 7 nucleotides align to TRBD2. The germline V gene encodes CDR1 SEHNR and CDR2 FQNEAQ (reference sequence). The CDR3 runs 16 residues. Trimming at V came to 2 bases and at J to 5 bases, leaving 10 bases not matched to a gene. This CDR3 reads CASSLTAGVVVDTQYF. Here the CDR3 DNA reads TGTGCCAGCAGCTTAACCGCGGGGGTCGTGGTAGATACGCAGTATTTT.

This clonotype was picked up a small number of times. The rearrangement uses TRBV28 and TRBJ2-5; possibly TRBD2 for D (5 bases). Trimming stripped 7 bases from V and 3 bases from J, with 12 bases between. This CDR3 is built from 13 residues. Germline values: CDR1 MDHEN, CDR2 SYDVKM. The CDR3 nucleotides read TGTGCCAGCACCCCCGGGGTGGAAGAGACCCAGTACTTC. Amino acid sequence: CASTPGVEETQYF.

This sequence joins TRBV6-5 and TRBJ1-1; tentative D call: TRBD1 (6 bases). V was clipped by 8 bases and J by 4 bases, with 17 bases between them. Looked up from germline, CDR1 is MNHEY and CDR2 is SVGAGI. The CDR3 consists of 14 residues. CDR3 bases: TGTGCCAGCGGCAACAGGGTGAGGTTCACTGAAGCTTTCTTT. Translated, it gives CASGNRVRFTEAFF.

The chain joins TRBV6-2 or TRBV6-3 to TRBJ1-5; a weak D match, TRBD1 (5 bases). Trimming took off 5 bases at V and 6 bases at J, with 14 bases between the two ends. The germline V gene encodes CDR1 MNHEY and CDR2 SVGEGT. This CDR3 has 14 residues. The CDR3 protein is CASSNRGTAQPQHF. CDR3 coding DNA: TGTGCCAGCAGTAACCGCGGGACTGCTCAGCCCCAGCATTTT.

This chain connects TRBV20-1 to TRBJ2-1; 7 positions match TRBD1. Germline V lookup: CDR1 DFQATT, CDR2 SNEGSKA (reference sequence). This CDR3 contains 15 residues. J was trimmed by 0 bases and V by 6 bases; bases with no gene match: 8. Written as DNA, the CDR3 is TGCAGTGCAGCTCGGACAGGCGGCTCCTACAATGAGCAGTTCTTC. Translation gives CSAARTGGSYNEQFF.

The gene calls are TRBV5-1 and TRBJ2-3; unclear D gene. V dropped 1 base and J dropped 2 bases, with 8 bases sitting between them. The CDR3 has 14 residues. CDR1 and CDR2 from the germline V gene are SGHRS and YFSETQ. The CDR3 is CASSLTPNTDTQYF. DNA of the CDR3: TGCGCCAGCAGCTTGACACCTAACACAGATACGCAGTATTTT. The variable domain in full, completed from reference TRBV5-1 and TRBJ2-3, reads KAGVTQTPRYLIKTRGQQVTLSCSPISGHRSVSWYQQTPGQGLQFLFEYFSETQRNKGNFPGRFSGRQFSNSRSEMNVSTLELGDSALYLCASSLTPNTDTQYFGPGTRLTVL.

This clonotype was observed many times. The V call is TRBV7-2, the J call TRBJ1-2, with TRBD1 identical over 7 bases. The trim removed 5 bases at V and 4 bases at J, leaving 7 bases unmatched. CDR3 length equals 14 residues. Per the germline V gene, CDR1 is SGHTA and CDR2 is FQGNSA. The CDR3 region is CASSLTGTAYGYTF. The DNA for the CDR3 is TGTGCCAGCAGCCTAACCGGGACAGCCTATGGCTACACCTTC. Variable domain in full (rest from reference TRBV7-2 and TRBJ1-2): GAGVSQSPSNKVTEKGKDVELRCDPISGHTALYWYRQSLGQGLEFLIYFQGNSAPDKSGLPSDRFSAERTGGSVSTLTIQRTQQEDSAVYLCASSLTGTAYGYTFGSGTRLTVV.

This chain joins TRBV6-5 and TRBJ1-2; 7 bases are shared with TRBD1. In germline, CDR1 is MNHEY, CDR2 SVGAGI. This CDR3 contains 14 residues. Germline trimming cut 4 bases from V and 8 bases from J; bases unmatched to any gene: 10. The CDR3: CASSFPGGVWGYTF. CDR3 in DNA: TGTGCCAGCAGTTTCCCAGGGGGTGTCTGGGGCTACACCTTC.